A selection of T cell receptor beta chains follows, all from one sample in a study of OX40 agonist ivuxolimab in advanced cancers. Data came from immunoSEQ multiplex PCR; TCRdb stores just in-frame clones and leaves some out. The sample consists of about 76,000 clones, approximately 85% of them appearing once. Source: CD4+ or CD8+ T cells sorted from blood, taken in a trial of the OX40 agonist ivuxolimab. These receptors were collected from an adult with an advanced solid tumor such as melanoma, head and neck, liver or kidney cancer. Each CDR3 is given with its conserved first and last residue. The D gene is left open where the match is weak. For some rows the clone size is stated as once, few or many, or as a class when expanded; others skip it.

j_call v_call d_call clone_size cdr3_aa cdr3_nt
TRBJ1-1 TRBV28 NA NA CASSSSGWEAFF TGTGCCAGCAGCTCCTCAGGGTGGGAAGCTTTCTTT
TRBJ1-3 TRBV2 NA NA CASSTGWGNTIYF TGTGCCAGCAGTACAGGGTGGGGAAACACCATATATTTT
TRBJ1-4 TRBV7-2 TRBD1 once CASSLGPGQGSTNEKLFF TGTGCCAGCAGCTTAGGTCCGGGACAGGGATCAACTAATGAAAAACTGTTTTTT
TRBJ2-7 TRBV27 TRBD1 few CASSGAGTGEREQYF TGTGCCAGCAGTGGGGCGGGGACAGGGGAGCGCGAGCAGTACTTC
TRBJ1-3 TRBV6-6 TRBD1 NA CASSFGQGAGGNTIYF TGTGCCAGCAGTTTTGGTCAGGGGGCCGGTGGAAACACCATATATTTT
TRBJ2-1 TRBV9 NA once CASSVAGDGYNEQFF TGTGCCAGCAGCGTAGCAGGGGACGGCTACAATGAGCAGTTCTTC
TRBJ1-1 TRBV14 NA NA CASSQDWRGAFF TGTGCCAGCAGCCAAGATTGGCGGGGTGCTTTCTTT
TRBJ2-5 TRBV6-6 NA NA CASRDRSDKETQYF TGTGCCAGCAGGGACAGAAGCGACAAAGAGACCCAGTACTTC
TRBJ2-3 TRBV4-3 NA NA CASSQASGAGNTDTQYF TGCGCCAGCAGCCAAGCCTCGGGGGCTGGAAACACAGATACGCAGTATTTT
TRBJ2-1 TRBV18 NA NA CASSGDHSYNEQFF TGTGCCAGCTCGGGGGACCACTCCTACAATGAGCAGTTCTTC
TRBJ1-4 TRBV4-2 NA NA CASSQDSGINEKLFF TGTGCCAGCAGCCAAGATTCGGGGATTAATGAAAAACTGTTTTTT
TRBJ2-3 TRBV9 TRBD1 NA CASRETDRVTDTQYF TGTGCCAGCAGGGAAACGGACAGGGTAACAGATACGCAGTATTTT
TRBJ2-5 TRBV7-3 NA NA CASSRGGTKETQYF TGTGCCAGCAGCCGGGGCGGGACCAAAGAGACCCAGTACTTC
TRBJ2-5 TRBV13 TRBD1 NA CASSSINRGRETQYF TGTGCCAGCAGCTCAATTAACAGGGGGCGGGAGACCCAGTACTTC
TRBJ2-1 TRBV7-2 NA NA CASSLGSSYNEQFF TGTGCCAGCAGCTTAGGCAGCTCCTACAATGAGCAGTTCTTC
TRBJ2-3 TRBV12-5 NA NA CASGLGRSSADTQYF TGTGCTAGTGGTTTGGGGCGGTCTAGCGCAGATACGCAGTATTTT
TRBJ2-1 TRBV7-9 NA NA CASSLQDEQFF TGTGCCAGCAGTCTCCAGGATGAGCAGTTCTTC
TRBJ1-1 TRBV27 NA NA CASRQGRNTEAFF TGTGCCAGCAGGCAGGGCAGAAACACTGAAGCTTTCTTT